The sequence of this T cell receptor beta chain was determined in a study of OX40 agonist ivuxolimab in advanced cancers. The study, taken as a whole, reports: In CD8+ T cells, expanded clones were on average more numerous than in CD4+.

As regards this clone: The antigen is unknown.

Assay: immunoSEQ multiplex PCR; the TCRdb copy retains only in-frame clones and omits some. Seen here are roughly 59,000 clones, 88% observed once, and the top ten hold about 5%. Trimming shortened V by 3 bases and J by 4 bases, and 10 bases separated the two germline ends. Germline V gene sequence: CDR1 SNHLY, CDR2 FYNNEI. CDR3 length: 14 residues. The sequencing used CD4+ or CD8+ T cells sorted from blood, collected in a trial of the OX40 agonist ivuxolimab. The clonotype was recovered from an adult with an advanced solid tumor such as melanoma, head and neck, liver or kidney cancer. V is TRBV2 and J is TRBJ1-5; D perhaps matches TRBD1 (6 bases). The DNA for the CDR3 is TGTGCCAGCAGTGACTTAGGGGGAAATCAGCCCCAGCATTTT. Encoded protein: CASSDLGGNQPQHF. Full variable domain (rest looked up from reference TRBV2 and TRBJ1-5): EPEVTQTPSHQVTQMGQEVILRCVPISNHLYFYWYRQILGQKVEFLVSFYNNEISEKSEIFDDQFSVERPDGSNFTLKIRSTKLEDSAMYFCASSDLGGNQPQHFGDGTRLSIL.